This record looks at one T cell receptor beta chain sequence and its context. Germline CDR1 MNHEY, CDR2 SVGAGI. Trimming stripped 2 bases from V and 4 bases from J, with 5 bases between. This CDR3 region has 13 residues. This table comes from immunoSEQ multiplex PCR, and its TCRdb copy is limited to in-frame clones, with some not included. The sample records around 100,000 clones, about 82% being singletons. The data were taken from a study of T cell responses to AZD1222 COVID-19 vaccine. The chain employs TRBV6-5 and TRBJ1-4; D unresolved. The input for sequencing was peripheral blood, taken on day 0 of AZD1222 vaccination. This clonotype was obtained from an adult in good health. The CDR3 here is CASSYSFNEKLFF. CDR3 sequence (DNA): TGTGCCAGCAGTTACAGCTTTAATGAAAAACTGTTTTTT.